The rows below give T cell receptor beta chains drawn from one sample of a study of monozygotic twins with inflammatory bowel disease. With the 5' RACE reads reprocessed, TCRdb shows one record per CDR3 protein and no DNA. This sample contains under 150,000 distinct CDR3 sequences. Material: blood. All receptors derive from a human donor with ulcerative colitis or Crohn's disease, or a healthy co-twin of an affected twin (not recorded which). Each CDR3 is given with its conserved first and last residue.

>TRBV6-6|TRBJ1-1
CASSEGGGWVAFF
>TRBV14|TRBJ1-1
CASSQDFGALNNEAFF
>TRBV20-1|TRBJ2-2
CSAFGRNTGELFF
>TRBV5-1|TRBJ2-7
CASRRDRGYEQYF
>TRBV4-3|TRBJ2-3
CASSPVPERVLRPDTQYF
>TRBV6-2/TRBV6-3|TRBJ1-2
CASSLGQGYTF
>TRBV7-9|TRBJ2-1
CASSLSTGAYNEQFF
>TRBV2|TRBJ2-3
CASRLAGHTDTQYF
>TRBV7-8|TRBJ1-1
CASSLHRGDPLLNTEAFF
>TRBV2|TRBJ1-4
CASSEVSANEKLFF
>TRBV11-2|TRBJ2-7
CASSLGHPYEQYF
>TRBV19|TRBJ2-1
CASSASTRNNEQFF
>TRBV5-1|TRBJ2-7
CASSPDWDEQYF
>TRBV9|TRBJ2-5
CASSVKQGPGLETQYF
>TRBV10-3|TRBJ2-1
CAISGQDGQGPHNEQFF